This TCR beta chain originates from a study of beta chain features in type 1 diabetes. Overall study results and limits: TCRB CDR3 length was moderately but significantly reduced in all four CD4+ subsets of Type 1 diabetes patients. A PCR bias possibly favoring shorter templates would apply equally to patients and controls.

Notes on this clone: As yet, its antigen is unknown.

Trimming cost V 5 bases and J 0 bases, with 8 bases left between them. Germline CDR1 and CDR2: MNHEY and SMNVEV (reference sequence). The CDR3 spans 13 residues. All of the isolated RNA was reverse transcribed, so expressed TCRB transcripts were sequenced. Produced via immunoSEQ multiplex PCR; TCRdb's table is partial and in-frame only. Among roughly 130,000 clones listed, about a sixth were seen once. The gene calls are TRBV27 and TRBJ2-7, with D uncertain. This receptor was taken from a young man with type 1 diabetes. The source material was central memory CD4+ T cells from blood. CDR3 coding DNA: TGTGCCAGCAGTCCCACCGGCTCCTACGAGCAGTACTTC. It specifies CASSPTGSYEQYF.